This TCR beta chain was sequenced during a study of T-cell memory formation after mild COVID-19. Study details: Across donors, TCR clusters were largely donor specific.

TCRdb independently ran MiXCR on the 5' RACE reads; one entry per CDR3 protein. The table lists about 390,000 distinct CDR3 sequences, 21% of them singletons. Germline CDR1 reads MNHNS; CDR2 reads SASEGT. This CDR3 region has 14 residues. Trimming took off 4 bases at V and 4 bases at J, with 14 bases between the two ends. The TCR originated in an adult woman who had mild COVID-19 (a few samples of this study predate the infection). Cell type and time point are not known. Sequenced input: PBMCs or a T cell subset sorted from them (not recorded which). The rearrangement links TRBV6-1 to TRBJ2-7, with D possibly TRBD1 on 6 matching bases. DNA of the CDR3: TGTGCCAGCAGTGTTCTGGGGGCTCGGTACGAGCAGTACTTC. It codes for CASSVLGARYEQYF.